This is a list of T cell receptor beta chains from one sample in a study of CD8 T cells in Susac syndrome. TCRdb redid the calling of the immunoSEQ multiplex PCR reads with MiXCR, one entry per CDR3 protein. The sample has roughly 160,000 distinct CDR3 sequences; about 93% are singletons. Specimen: CD4+ T cells from PBMCs. Receptors originate from a human donor in good health. The CDR3 runs from the conserved cysteine through the conserved F or W. Each record gives: D gene, J gene, clone size, V gene, CDR3 DNA, CDR3 protein. D genes are given only for firm matches. For some rows the clone size is stated as once, few or many, or as a class when expanded; others skip it.

d_gene: NA; j_gene: TRBJ1-5; abundance: NA; v_gene: TRBV12-3/TRBV12-4; CDR3nt: TGTGCCAGCAGTTTGGGTAGTTTCGGTGGGGGGCCCCAGCATTTT; CDR3aa: CASSLGSFGGGPQHF
d_gene: TRBD1; j_gene: TRBJ1-5; abundance: NA; v_gene: TRBV2; CDR3nt: TGTGCCAGCGGTGACAGGGGAGGTTATAGCAATCAGCCCCAGCATTTT; CDR3aa: CASGDRGGYSNQPQHF
d_gene: NA; j_gene: TRBJ1-6; abundance: NA; v_gene: TRBV19; CDR3nt: TGTGCCAGTAGTATTAGATCCAGGGGAGATTCACCCCTCCACTTT; CDR3aa: CASSIRSRGDSPLHF
d_gene: TRBD2; j_gene: TRBJ2-2; abundance: NA; v_gene: TRBV4-3; CDR3nt: TGCGCCAGCAGCCCAGACCCTTGGCGGGGGGGAACCGGGGAGCTGTTTTTT; CDR3aa: CASSPDPWRGGTGELFF
d_gene: TRBD1; j_gene: TRBJ1-6; abundance: NA; v_gene: TRBV11-2; CDR3nt: TGTGCCAGCAGCTTACGGACAGGGCTTCGTTCACCCCTCCACTTT; CDR3aa: CASSLRTGLRSPLHF
d_gene: NA; j_gene: TRBJ2-3; abundance: NA; v_gene: TRBV4-3; CDR3nt: TGCGCCAGCAGCCAAGAAAGGCTCGGCACAGATACGCAGTATTTT; CDR3aa: CASSQERLGTDTQYF
d_gene: NA; j_gene: TRBJ2-5; abundance: once; v_gene: TRBV14; CDR3nt: TGTGCCAGCAGCCATGGGACGTTCGAGACCCAGTACTTC; CDR3aa: CASSHGTFETQYF
d_gene: NA; j_gene: TRBJ2-7; abundance: NA; v_gene: TRBV7-2; CDR3nt: TGTGCCAGCAGCTTTTCCTTAGCTTCCTACGAGCAGTACTTC; CDR3aa: CASSFSLASYEQYF
d_gene: TRBD2; j_gene: TRBJ2-7; abundance: NA; v_gene: TRBV20-1; CDR3nt: TGCAGTGCTAGAGAAGCGGGGGCATTGGACGAGCAGTACTTC; CDR3aa: CSAREAGALDEQYF
d_gene: NA; j_gene: TRBJ2-3; abundance: NA; v_gene: TRBV2; CDR3nt: TGTGCCAGCACCAGGAGCACAGATACGCAGTATTTT; CDR3aa: CASTRSTDTQYF
d_gene: NA; j_gene: TRBJ2-3; abundance: NA; v_gene: TRBV20-1; CDR3nt: TGCAGTGCCCAGAGGGCGGCAGATACGCAGTATTTT; CDR3aa: CSAQRAADTQYF
d_gene: NA; j_gene: TRBJ1-4; abundance: NA; v_gene: TRBV29-1; CDR3nt: TGCAGCATTGCCTGGCTGGGAAAACTGTTTTTT; CDR3aa: CSIAWLGKLFF
d_gene: TRBD1; j_gene: TRBJ1-1; abundance: NA; v_gene: TRBV5-4; CDR3nt: TGTGCCAGCAGCTGGGGGACAGGGTCGGGTGACACTGAAGCTTTCTTT; CDR3aa: CASSWGTGSGDTEAFF
d_gene: TRBD1; j_gene: TRBJ1-6; abundance: NA; v_gene: TRBV20-1; CDR3nt: TGCAGTGCTAGACCAGGGACAGCCTATAATTCACCCCTCCACTTT; CDR3aa: CSARPGTAYNSPLHF
d_gene: TRBD2; j_gene: TRBJ2-1; abundance: NA; v_gene: TRBV5-1; CDR3nt: TGCGCCAGCAGCTCGGCCGGGACTAGCGGGGGAGACATCTACAATGAGCAGTTCTTC; CDR3aa: CASSSAGTSGGDIYNEQFF
d_gene: NA; j_gene: TRBJ2-3; abundance: NA; v_gene: TRBV20-1; CDR3nt: TGCAGTGCCACAGCTTCCACAGATACGCAGTATTTT; CDR3aa: CSATASTDTQYF
d_gene: NA; j_gene: TRBJ2-2; abundance: few; v_gene: TRBV29-1; CDR3nt: TGCAGCGTTGAGAACACCGGGGAGCTGTTTTTT; CDR3aa: CSVENTGELFF
d_gene: NA; j_gene: TRBJ1-6; abundance: NA; v_gene: TRBV9; CDR3nt: TGTGCCAGCAGCGTAGCGGGGGACTCTAATTCACCCCTCCACTTT; CDR3aa: CASSVAGDSNSPLHF
d_gene: TRBD1; j_gene: TRBJ2-2; abundance: few; v_gene: TRBV3-1; CDR3nt: TGTGCCAGCAGCCCTACAGGGGCCGGGGAGCTGTTTTTT; CDR3aa: CASSPTGAGELFF
d_gene: TRBD1; j_gene: TRBJ2-7; abundance: NA; v_gene: TRBV6-5; CDR3nt: TGTGCCAGCACCCCGGGACAGCGTTTGGCCCACGAGCAGTACTTC; CDR3aa: CASTPGQRLAHEQYF
d_gene: NA; j_gene: TRBJ2-5; abundance: NA; v_gene: TRBV7-2; CDR3nt: TGTGCCAGCAGCGACTTATCTGGAGAGACCCAGTACTTC; CDR3aa: CASSDLSGETQYF
d_gene: NA; j_gene: TRBJ2-3; abundance: NA; v_gene: TRBV9; CDR3nt: TGTGCCAGCAGCCCCAACCTACAGGGAAGTGGCACAGATACGCAGTATTTT; CDR3aa: CASSPNLQGSGTDTQYF
d_gene: NA; j_gene: TRBJ1-6; abundance: NA; v_gene: TRBV4-1; CDR3nt: TGCGCCAGCAGCCAAGTCCAGGGTCATAATTCACCCCTCCACTTT; CDR3aa: CASSQVQGHNSPLHF
d_gene: TRBD1; j_gene: TRBJ1-6; abundance: NA; v_gene: TRBV12-3/TRBV12-4; CDR3nt: TGTGCCAGCAGTGAAGGACAGGGGCGTTCACCCCTCCACTTT; CDR3aa: CASSEGQGRSPLHF
d_gene: TRBD2; j_gene: TRBJ2-1; abundance: once; v_gene: TRBV7-2; CDR3nt: TGTGCCAGCAGCTTAGCGCGGTACGGGGGGAATTACAATGAGCAGTTCTTC; CDR3aa: CASSLARYGGNYNEQFF
d_gene: NA; j_gene: TRBJ2-7; abundance: few; v_gene: TRBV12-3/TRBV12-4; CDR3nt: TGTGCCAGCAGTTTGGGCAGCGAGCAGTACTTC; CDR3aa: CASSLGSEQYF
d_gene: NA; j_gene: TRBJ2-7; abundance: NA; v_gene: TRBV12-5; CDR3nt: TGTGCTAGTGGCTCCCCGTACTTC; CDR3aa: CASGSPYF
d_gene: NA; j_gene: TRBJ1-5; abundance: NA; v_gene: TRBV6-2/TRBV6-3; CDR3nt: TGTGCCAGCAGTTACCACAGGACCCGGGGTTATAGCAATCAGCCCCAGCATTTT; CDR3aa: CASSYHRTRGYSNQPQHF
d_gene: NA; j_gene: TRBJ2-5; abundance: NA; v_gene: TRBV7-9; CDR3nt: TGTGCCAGCAGCTTACGGGCAGGGCCGACCCAGTACTTC; CDR3aa: CASSLRAGPTQYF
d_gene: NA; j_gene: TRBJ2-7; abundance: NA; v_gene: TRBV18; CDR3nt: TGTGCCAGCTCACCCCCGGGTAGCCGCTCCTACGAGCAGTACTTC; CDR3aa: CASSPPGSRSYEQYF
d_gene: TRBD2; j_gene: TRBJ2-2; abundance: NA; v_gene: TRBV2; CDR3nt: TGTGCCAGCAGTGGTCAGCGGGGAAACACCGGGGAGCTGTTTTTT; CDR3aa: CASSGQRGNTGELFF
d_gene: TRBD1; j_gene: TRBJ1-1; abundance: NA; v_gene: TRBV5-1; CDR3nt: TGCGCCAGCAGCTTGGCCGGGACAGGGCTCAACACTGAAGCTTTCTTT; CDR3aa: CASSLAGTGLNTEAFF
d_gene: TRBD1; j_gene: TRBJ1-1; abundance: NA; v_gene: TRBV7-2; CDR3nt: TGTGCCAGCAGCCTCTCAGGGGGGCTAGCTGAAGCTTTCTTT; CDR3aa: CASSLSGGLAEAFF
d_gene: TRBD1; j_gene: TRBJ2-5; abundance: NA; v_gene: TRBV27; CDR3nt: TGTGCCAGCCGGGACAGGGTGCAAGAGACCCAGTACTTC; CDR3aa: CASRDRVQETQYF
d_gene: TRBD2; j_gene: TRBJ2-7; abundance: once; v_gene: TRBV3-1; CDR3nt: TGTGCCAGCAGCCAAGGGGGTCTAGCGGTGAGCTCCTACGAGCAGTACTTC; CDR3aa: CASSQGGLAVSSYEQYF
d_gene: TRBD1; j_gene: TRBJ2-7; abundance: NA; v_gene: TRBV12-5; CDR3nt: TGTGCTAGTGGTTTGGAGAGGGGACAGGGTATCCACGAGCAGTACTTC; CDR3aa: CASGLERGQGIHEQYF
d_gene: NA; j_gene: TRBJ2-2; abundance: NA; v_gene: TRBV27; CDR3nt: TGTGCCAGCAGTCCCCTTAACGGGGCGAACACCGGGGAGCTGTTTTTT; CDR3aa: CASSPLNGANTGELFF
d_gene: TRBD1; j_gene: TRBJ2-1; abundance: NA; v_gene: TRBV4-2; CDR3nt: TGTGCCAGCAGCCTCAAGGTGGAGGACAGGGGAGTTCATGAGCAGTTCTTC; CDR3aa: CASSLKVEDRGVHEQFF